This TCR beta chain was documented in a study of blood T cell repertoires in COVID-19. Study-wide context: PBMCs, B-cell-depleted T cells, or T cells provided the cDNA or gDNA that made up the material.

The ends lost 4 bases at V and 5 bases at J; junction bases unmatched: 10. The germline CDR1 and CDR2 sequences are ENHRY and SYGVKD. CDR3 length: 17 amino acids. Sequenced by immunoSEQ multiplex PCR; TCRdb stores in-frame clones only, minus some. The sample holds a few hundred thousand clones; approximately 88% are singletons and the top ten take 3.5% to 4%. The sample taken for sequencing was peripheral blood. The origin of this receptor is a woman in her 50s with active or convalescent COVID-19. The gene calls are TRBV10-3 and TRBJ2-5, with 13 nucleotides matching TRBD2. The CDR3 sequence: CAISGSAGTSGKETQYF. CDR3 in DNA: TGTGCCATCAGTGGGTCAGCCGGGACTAGCGGGAAGGAGACCCAGTACTTC.